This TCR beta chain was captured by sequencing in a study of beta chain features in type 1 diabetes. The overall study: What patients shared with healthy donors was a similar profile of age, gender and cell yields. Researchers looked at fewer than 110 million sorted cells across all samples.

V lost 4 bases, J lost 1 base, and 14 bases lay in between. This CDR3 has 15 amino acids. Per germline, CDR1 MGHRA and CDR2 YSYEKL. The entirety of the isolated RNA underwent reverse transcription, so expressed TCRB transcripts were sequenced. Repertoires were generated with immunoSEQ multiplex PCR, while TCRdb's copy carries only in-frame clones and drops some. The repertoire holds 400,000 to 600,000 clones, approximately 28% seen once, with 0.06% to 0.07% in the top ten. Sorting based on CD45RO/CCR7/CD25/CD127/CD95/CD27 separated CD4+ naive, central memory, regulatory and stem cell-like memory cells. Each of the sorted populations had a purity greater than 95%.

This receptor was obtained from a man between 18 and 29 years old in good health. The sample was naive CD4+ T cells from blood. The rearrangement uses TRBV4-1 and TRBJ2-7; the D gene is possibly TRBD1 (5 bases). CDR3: CASSLTGHASYEQYF. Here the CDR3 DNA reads TGCGCCAGCAGCCTAACCGGACACGCGTCCTACGAGCAGTACTTC.